Given below is one T cell receptor (beta chain) in context. The sample is drawn from a study of T cells expressing NK-cell markers. Germline V lookup: CDR1 SEHNR, CDR2 FQNEAQ (reference sequence). There are 15 residues in the CDR3. TCRdb reprocessed the 5' RACE reads; each CDR3 protein has one entry and no DNA is given. The sample shows roughly 450,000 distinct CDR3 sequences, and 1.4% sits with its ten largest clones. Sequenced material: blood T cells: a sorted CD56 or NKG2C T cell subset, CD4+ or CD8+ T cells, or bulk PBMC T cells (not recorded which). The receptor was derived from a woman aged 50 to 65 in good health. The chain couples TRBV7-9 to TRBJ1-1; TCRdb picks TRBD1, but there is no DNA to check that call. The CDR3: CASSPRVVRNTEAFF.